This TCR beta chain comes out of a study of T cell clones after liver transplantation. At the level of the study: Post-transplant blood was tracked for graft-donor-reactive T cell clones identified in a pre-transplant mixed lymphocyte reaction. Samples came pre-transplant, pre-randomization before withdrawal, and post-randomization after withdrawal ended.

General study points: A larger donor-reactive than third-party decline suggested partial antigen-specific deletion.

Worth noting for this clone: Antigen unknown.

Sequencing was performed with immunoSEQ multiplex PCR; in TCRdb, only in-frame clones are kept and a portion is missing. This table holds approximately 50,000 clones, 65% to 80% found once. Germline V gene data show CDR1 as SGHRS and CDR2 as YFSETQ. J gave up 3 bases and V 3 bases, and 10 bases lay outside the gene matches. The CDR3 length is 16 residues. The rearrangement joins TRBV5-1 to TRBJ2-7; TRBD1 agrees at 9 bases. The sequence was collected from a human patient who received a liver transplant. The T cells may partly be graft donor cells. Sequencing used CD4+ T cells from blood, obtained about 56 months after liver transplant. CDR3 nucleotide sequence: TGCGCCAGCAGCTCGAAGGGACAGGGAAAAAGCTACGAGCAGTACTTC. This translates into CASSSKGQGKSYEQYF.